One sample yielded the 6 T cell receptor beta chains listed below, sequenced in a study of T cell repertoires in cytomegalovirus infection. TCRdb analysed the reads with MiXCR anew, one entry per CDR3 protein. The table lists about 740,000 distinct CDR3 sequences, about 40% of them singletons, with around 3% in the top ten. The material sequenced was PBMCs. The receptors originated from a human donor in good health (CMV status not recorded). Some clones in this sample may be carry-over from other donors' samples.

The chain couples TRBV19 to TRBJ2-1; a weak D match, TRBD1 (5 bases). Germline loops: CDR1 LNHDA, CDR2 SQIVND (reference sequence). The germline V and J ends were trimmed by 2 bases and 4 bases, with 15 bases remaining between them. This CDR3 region has 16 residues. The CDR3 DNA reads as TGTGCCAGTAGTATAAGGGGCAGTGCCCTATACAATGAGCAGTTCTTC. This encodes CASSIRGSALYNEQFF.

The chain uses TRBV2 and TRBJ2-2; the D is unclear. This CDR3 has 13 residues. Germline lookup yields CDR1 SNHLY and CDR2 FYNNEI. Trimming pared 9 bases from V and 5 bases from J, leaving 13 bases between. The CDR3 DNA reads TGTGCCAGTTTTCAGGACGATACCGGGGAGCTGTTTTTT. Its protein is CASFQDDTGELFF.

This clonotype was seen only a few times. CDR3 region: CASSLGRRFKDTQYF. The CDR3 DNA reads TGTGCCAGCAGCTTAGGTCGTCGATTTAAGGATACGCAGTATTTT. The V call is TRBV11-2, the J call TRBJ2-3; D uncertain. Germline lookup yields CDR1 SGHAT and CDR2 FQNNGV. The germline V and J ends were trimmed by 1 base and 6 bases, with 14 bases remaining between them. CDR3 length equals 15 residues.

The rearrangement joins TRBV19 to TRBJ2-1; 7 bases match TRBD2. This CDR3 comprises 15 residues. CDR1 is LNHDA, CDR2 SQIVND, per germline (reference sequence). Trimming at V came to 7 bases and at J to 10 bases, leaving 16 bases not matched to a gene. The CDR3 reads CASTSLSAGAPEQFF. The CDR3 DNA is TGTGCCAGTACCTCCCTGAGCGCGGGAGCCCCCGAGCAGTTCTTC.

This chain uses TRBV20-1 with TRBJ1-5; D uncertain. CDR3 length equals 12 residues. V was clipped by 3 bases and J by 9 bases, with 12 bases between them. Per the germline V gene, CDR1 is DFQATT and CDR2 is SNEGSKA (reference sequence). DNA of the CDR3: TGCAGTGCTAGTGCTGGAATCGGGCCCCAGCATTTT. It yields the protein CSASAGIGPQHF.

In this sample, this clonotype turned up a few times. CDR3 sequence reads: CASSYTGGSGQPQHF. The DNA for the CDR3 is TGTGCCAGCAGTTACACAGGGGGCTCGGGGCAGCCCCAGCATTTT. The rearrangement joins TRBV6-5 to TRBJ1-5; 9 bases line up with TRBD1. Germline loops: CDR1 MNHEY, CDR2 SVGAGI. The V and J ends lost 2 bases and 7 bases, in that order; junction bases with no gene match: 6. This CDR3 region has 15 residues.